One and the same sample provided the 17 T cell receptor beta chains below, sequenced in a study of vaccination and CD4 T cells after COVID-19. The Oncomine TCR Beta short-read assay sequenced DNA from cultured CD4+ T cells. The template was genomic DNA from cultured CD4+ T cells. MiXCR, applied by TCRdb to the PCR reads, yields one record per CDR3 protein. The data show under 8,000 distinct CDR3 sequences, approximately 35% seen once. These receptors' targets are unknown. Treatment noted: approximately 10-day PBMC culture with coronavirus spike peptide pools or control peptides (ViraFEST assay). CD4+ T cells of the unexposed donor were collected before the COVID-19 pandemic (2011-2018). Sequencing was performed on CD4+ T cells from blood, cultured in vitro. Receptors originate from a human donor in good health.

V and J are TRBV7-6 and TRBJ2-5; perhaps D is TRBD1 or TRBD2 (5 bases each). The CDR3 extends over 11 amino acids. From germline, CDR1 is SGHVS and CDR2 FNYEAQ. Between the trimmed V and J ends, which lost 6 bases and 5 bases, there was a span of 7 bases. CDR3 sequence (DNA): TGTGCCAGCAGAGAGGGGGAGACCCAGTACTTC. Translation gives CASREGETQYF.

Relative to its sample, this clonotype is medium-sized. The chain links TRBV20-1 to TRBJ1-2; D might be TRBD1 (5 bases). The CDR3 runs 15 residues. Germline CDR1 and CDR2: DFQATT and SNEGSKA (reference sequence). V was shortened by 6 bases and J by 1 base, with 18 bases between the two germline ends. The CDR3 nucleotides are TGCAGTGCCAGGGCCATCTTAGGACGTAACTATGGCTACACCTTC. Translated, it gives CSARAILGRNYGYTF.

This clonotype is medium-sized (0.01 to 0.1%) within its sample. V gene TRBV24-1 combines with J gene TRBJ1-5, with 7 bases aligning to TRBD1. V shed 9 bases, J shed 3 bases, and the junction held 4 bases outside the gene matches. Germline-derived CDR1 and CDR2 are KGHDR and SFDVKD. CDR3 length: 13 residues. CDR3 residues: CATADRFNQPQHF. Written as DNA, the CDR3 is TGTGCCACCGCGGACAGGTTCAATCAGCCCCAGCATTTT.

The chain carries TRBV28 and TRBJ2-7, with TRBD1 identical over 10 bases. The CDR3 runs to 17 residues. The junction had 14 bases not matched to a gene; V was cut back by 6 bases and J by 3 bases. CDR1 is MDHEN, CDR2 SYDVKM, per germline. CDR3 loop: CASSHLWRDRGLYEQYF. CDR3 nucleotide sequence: TGTGCCAGCAGCCATCTTTGGAGGGACAGGGGTCTCTACGAGCAGTACTTC.

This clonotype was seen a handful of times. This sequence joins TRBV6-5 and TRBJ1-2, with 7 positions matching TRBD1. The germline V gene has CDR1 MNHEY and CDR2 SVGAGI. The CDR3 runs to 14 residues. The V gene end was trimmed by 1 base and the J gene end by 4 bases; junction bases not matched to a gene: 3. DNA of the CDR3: TGTGCCAGCAGTTACTTCCAGGGGGGCTATGGCTACACCTTC. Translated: CASSYFQGGYGYTF.

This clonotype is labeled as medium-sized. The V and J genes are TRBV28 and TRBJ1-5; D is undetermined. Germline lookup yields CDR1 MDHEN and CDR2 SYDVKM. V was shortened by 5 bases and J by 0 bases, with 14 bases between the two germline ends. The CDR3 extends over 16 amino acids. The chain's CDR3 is CASSPLDLYSNQPQHF. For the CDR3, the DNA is TGTGCCAGCAGTCCCCTCGATCTTTATAGCAATCAGCCCCAGCATTTT.

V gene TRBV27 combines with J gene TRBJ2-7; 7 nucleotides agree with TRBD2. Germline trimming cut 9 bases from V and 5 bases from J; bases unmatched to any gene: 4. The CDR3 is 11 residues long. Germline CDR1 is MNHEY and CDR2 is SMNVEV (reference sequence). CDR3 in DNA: TGTGCCAGGCCGGGGGGTCACGAGCAGTACTTC. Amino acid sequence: CARPGGHEQYF.

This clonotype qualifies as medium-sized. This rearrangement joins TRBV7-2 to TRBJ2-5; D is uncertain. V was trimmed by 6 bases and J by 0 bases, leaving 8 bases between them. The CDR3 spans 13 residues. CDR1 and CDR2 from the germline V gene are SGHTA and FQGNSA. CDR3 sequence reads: CASRSTDQETQYF. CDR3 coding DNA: TGTGCCAGCAGATCGACGGACCAAGAGACCCAGTACTTC.

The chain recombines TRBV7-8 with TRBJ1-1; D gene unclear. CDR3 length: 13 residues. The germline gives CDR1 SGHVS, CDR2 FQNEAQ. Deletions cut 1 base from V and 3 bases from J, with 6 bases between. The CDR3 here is CASSLERYTEAFF. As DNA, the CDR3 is TGTGCCAGCAGCTTAGAGAGGTACACTGAAGCTTTCTTT.

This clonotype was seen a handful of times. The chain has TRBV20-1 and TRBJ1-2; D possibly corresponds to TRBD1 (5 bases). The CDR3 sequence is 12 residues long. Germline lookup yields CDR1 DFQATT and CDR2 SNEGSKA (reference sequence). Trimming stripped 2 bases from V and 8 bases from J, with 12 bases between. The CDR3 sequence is CSARKQARGYTF. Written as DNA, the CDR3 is TGCAGTGCTAGAAAACAGGCTCGCGGCTACACCTTC.

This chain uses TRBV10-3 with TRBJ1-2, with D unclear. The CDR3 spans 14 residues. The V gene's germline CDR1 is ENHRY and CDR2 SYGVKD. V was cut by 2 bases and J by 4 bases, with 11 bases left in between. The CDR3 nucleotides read TGTGCCATCAGTGAGCCGTTGAACCTCTATGGCTACACCTTC. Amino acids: CAISEPLNLYGYTF.

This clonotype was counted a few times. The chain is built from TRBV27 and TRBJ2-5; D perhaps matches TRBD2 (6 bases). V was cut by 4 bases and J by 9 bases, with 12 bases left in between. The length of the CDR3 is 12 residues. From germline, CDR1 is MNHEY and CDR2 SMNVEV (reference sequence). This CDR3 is CASSSGRGAQYF. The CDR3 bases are TGTGCCAGCAGTTCGGGCCGCGGGGCCCAGTACTTC.

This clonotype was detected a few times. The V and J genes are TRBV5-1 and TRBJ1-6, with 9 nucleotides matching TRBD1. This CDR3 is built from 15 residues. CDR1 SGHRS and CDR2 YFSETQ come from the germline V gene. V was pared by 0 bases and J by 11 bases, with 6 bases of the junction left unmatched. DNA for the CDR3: TGCGCCAGCAGCTTGGCCGCCGGACAGGGGACACCCCTCCACTTT. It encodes CASSLAAGQGTPLHF.

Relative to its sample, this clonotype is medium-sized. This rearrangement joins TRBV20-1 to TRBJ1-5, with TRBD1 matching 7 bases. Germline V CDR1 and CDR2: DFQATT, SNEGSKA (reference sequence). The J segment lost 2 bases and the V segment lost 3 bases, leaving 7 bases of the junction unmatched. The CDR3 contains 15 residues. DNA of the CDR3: TGCAGTGCTAGCCAAGGGGGCGAGGGCAATCAGCCCCAGCATTTT. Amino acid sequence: CSASQGGEGNQPQHF.

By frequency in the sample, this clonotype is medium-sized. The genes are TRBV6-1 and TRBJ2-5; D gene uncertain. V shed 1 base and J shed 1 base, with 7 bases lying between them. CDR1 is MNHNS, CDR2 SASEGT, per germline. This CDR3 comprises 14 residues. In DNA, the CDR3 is TGTGCCAGCAGTGAAGGACCGGGCCAAGAGACCCAGTACTTC. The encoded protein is CASSEGPGQETQYF.

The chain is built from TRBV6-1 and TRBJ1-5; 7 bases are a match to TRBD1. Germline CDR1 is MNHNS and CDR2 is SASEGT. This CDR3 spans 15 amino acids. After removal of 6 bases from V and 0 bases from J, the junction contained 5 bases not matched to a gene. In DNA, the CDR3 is TGTGCCAGCAGCTGGGACAGACCTAGCAATCAGCCCCAGCATTTT. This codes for CASSWDRPSNQPQHF.

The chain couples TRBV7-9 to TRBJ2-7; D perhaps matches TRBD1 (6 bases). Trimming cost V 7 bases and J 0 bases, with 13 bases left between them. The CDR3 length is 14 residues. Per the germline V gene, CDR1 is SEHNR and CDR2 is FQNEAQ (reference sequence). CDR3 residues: CASTHPGVSYEQYF. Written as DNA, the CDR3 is TGTGCCAGCACCCATCCAGGGGTCTCCTACGAGCAGTACTTC. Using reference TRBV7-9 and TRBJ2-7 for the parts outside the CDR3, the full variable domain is DTGVSQNPRHKITKRGQNVTFRCDPISEHNRLYWYRQTLGQGPEFLTYFQNEAQLEKSRLLSDRFSAERPKGSFSTLEIQRTEQGDSAMYLCASTHPGVSYEQYFGPGTRLTVT.